Each of the 15 T cell receptor beta chains below was sequenced from the same sample in a study of CD8+CD57+ T cells in acquired aplastic anemia. Genomic DNA acted as the template from which TCR beta VDJ combination and CDR3 sequence profiling were carried out. TCRdb reprocessed the reads with MiXCR, giving one entry per CDR3 protein. The sample gives 150,000 to 200,000 distinct CDR3 sequences, over 60% of which show up once; around 45% is in the top ten. The sample consisted of sorted CD4+, CD8+, or CD8+CD57+ T cells (not recorded which) from PBMCs. These receptors were obtained from a human donor with severe aplastic anemia or a healthy control (not recorded which).

This sequence joins TRBV7-9 and TRBJ1-6; 12 nucleotides match TRBD1. CDR1 is SEHNR and CDR2 is FQNEAQ in the germline V gene (reference sequence). The CDR3 is 16 amino acids. V dropped 6 bases and J dropped 7; count of bases not matched to a gene: 7. CDR3: CASSPQGTGGNSPLHF. DNA for the CDR3: TGTGCCAGCAGTCCCCAGGGGACAGGGGGCAATTCACCCCTCCACTTT.

This clonotype was seen a few times. The junction and the germline gene differ at one end; a read error may be behind it. The chain's CDR3 is CSGGQGANTGELFF. Written as DNA, the CDR3 is TGCAGCGGGGGACAGGGGGCGAACACCGGAGAGCTGTTTTTT. V gene TRBV29-1 combines with J gene TRBJ2-2, with 12 positions matching TRBD1. This CDR3 is built from 14 residues. Germline lookup yields CDR1 SQVTM and CDR2 ANQGSEA.

The chain uses TRBV7-9 and TRBJ2-7, with D perhaps matching TRBD1 (5 bases). Germline V gene sequence: CDR1 SEHNR, CDR2 FQNEAQ (reference sequence). This CDR3 spans 14 amino acids. V was clipped by 6 bases and J by 1 base, with 13 bases between them. CDR3 DNA: TGTGCCAGCAGTCCCAGGAAGGGGTCCTACGAGCAGTACTTC. It is translated as CASSPRKGSYEQYF.

The rearrangement joins TRBV14 to TRBJ2-3; D is unclear. The CDR3 contains 15 residues. Germline V lookup: CDR1 SGHDN, CDR2 FVKESK. V was clipped by 2 bases and J by 2 bases, with 11 bases between them. The CDR3 reads CASSQTDLSTDTQYF. The CDR3 coding sequence is TGTGCCAGCAGCCAAACGGATCTATCCACAGATACGCAGTATTTT.

The chain recombines TRBV19 with TRBJ1-5; 7 positions agree with TRBD1. This CDR3 region has 15 residues. Germline V lookup: CDR1 LNHDA, CDR2 SQIVND (reference sequence). Losses at the gene ends were 6 bases for V and 0 bases for J; bases not matched to a gene: 5. The CDR3 sequence: CASRPGQTSNQPQHF. CDR3 in DNA: TGTGCCAGTAGACCGGGACAGACTAGCAATCAGCCCCAGCATTTT. The full variable domain, with the rest looked up from reference TRBV19 and TRBJ1-5, is DGGITQSPKYLFRKEGQNVTLSCEQNLNHDAMYWYRQDPGQGLRLIYYSQIVNDFQKGDIAEGYSVSREKKESFPLTVTSAQKNPTAFYLCASRPGQTSNQPQHFGDGTRLSIL.

This clonotype was picked up one time. V and J are TRBV7-9 and TRBJ1-2; weak D call: TRBD1 (6 bases). The V gene lost 8 bases and the J gene lost 4 bases, with 11 bases spanning the gap. The CDR3 is made up of 12 amino acids. Germline CDR1 SEHNR, CDR2 FQNEAQ (reference sequence). The CDR3 reads CASSGGPYGYTF. Written as DNA, the CDR3 is TGTGCCAGCTCCGGGGGGCCCTATGGCTACACCTTC.

The genes are TRBV20-1 and TRBJ1-6; maybe TRBD1 (5 bases). CDR3 length: 16 residues. Germline CDR1 is DFQATT and CDR2 is SNEGSKA (reference sequence). V was clipped by 0 bases and J by 4 bases, with 13 bases between them. The CDR3 DNA sequence: TGCAGTGCTAGAGATCTGGGGCAGACTTATAATTCACCCCTCCACTTT. The encoded protein is CSARDLGQTYNSPLHF.

This clonotype appeared a few times. Here the CDR3 reads CATRQTGSHEQYF. DNA for the CDR3: TGTGCCACCAGACAGACAGGGTCCCACGAGCAGTACTTC. This chain links TRBV15 with TRBJ2-7, with 7 bases that match TRBD1. This CDR3 is built from 13 residues. V lost 6 bases and J lost 5; bases outside the gene matches: 7. Germline CDR1 is LNHNV and CDR2 is YYDKDF (reference sequence).

V is TRBV29-1 and J is TRBJ1-3; D ambiguous. CDR3 size: 10 residues. The V gene's germline CDR1 is SQVTM and CDR2 ANQGSEA. Trimming removed 3 bases at V and 12 bases at J, with 9 bases between. The CDR3 region has the DNA TGCAGCGTTGAGGGCGGTAGCATATATTTT. Translated: CSVEGGSIYF.

This chain uses TRBV7-2 with TRBJ2-3; TRBD2 agrees at 7 bases. V trimming: 4 bases; J trimming: 2 bases; junction bases outside the gene matches: 3. CDR3 size: 14 residues. The germline CDR1 and CDR2 sequences are SGHTA and FQGNSA. The CDR3 loop is CASSSGGNTDTQYF. DNA for the CDR3: TGTGCCAGCAGCTCCGGGGGGAACACAGATACGCAGTATTTT.

V gene TRBV25-1 combines with J gene TRBJ2-7, with D unclear. This CDR3 contains 12 residues. CDR1 and CDR2 from the germline V gene are MGHDK and SYGVNS. Trimming took 0 bases from V and 3 from J, leaving 3 bases between them. As DNA, the CDR3 is TGTGCCAGCAGTGAATACTTCTACGAGCAGTACTTC. Amino acid sequence: CASSEYFYEQYF.

The chain has TRBV7-9 and TRBJ2-7; 10 nucleotides align to TRBD1. Trimming took 3 bases from V and 6 from J; bases not matched to a gene: 5. Per germline, CDR1 SEHNR and CDR2 FQNEAQ (reference sequence). CDR3 length: 14 residues. CDR3 DNA: TGTGCCAGCAGCTTTCGGACAGGGGGAGCCGAGCAGTACTTC. Translating it yields CASSFRTGGAEQYF.

The chain employs TRBV25-1 and TRBJ1-6; the D is unclear. The germline V gene has CDR1 MGHDK and CDR2 SYGVNS. CDR3 length equals 14 residues. V gave up 4 bases and J gave up 11 bases, with 15 bases separating them. Here the CDR3 reads CASSVGGPPTPLHF. CDR3 in DNA: TGTGCCAGCAGTGTAGGAGGACCTCCGACACCCCTCCACTTT.

The chain is built from TRBV29-1 and TRBJ1-2; 8 nucleotides line up with TRBD1. Trimming removed 3 bases from V and 8 bases from J; junction bases left unmatched: 8. From germline, CDR1 is SQVTM and CDR2 ANQGSEA. The CDR3 is 13 residues long. The CDR3 coding sequence is TGCAGCGTTGAGGCCGGGACAGGCGAAGGCTACACCTTC. Translated: CSVEAGTGEGYTF.

The chain employs TRBV12-3 or TRBV12-4 and TRBJ1-1; D remains ambiguous. This CDR3 comprises 14 residues. V was shortened by 3 bases and J by 1 base, with 9 bases between the two germline ends. CDR3 loop: CASSFASSNTEAFF. The CDR3 nucleotides are TGTGCCAGCAGTTTCGCCAGTTCGAACACTGAAGCTTTCTTT.